One and the same sample provided the 10 T cell receptor beta chains below, sequenced in a study of T cell changes during pregnancy in multiple sclerosis. This table comes from immunoSEQ multiplex PCR, and its TCRdb copy is limited to in-frame clones, with some not included. The sample consists of about 70,000 clones, 85% to 95% of them appearing once. Source: CD4+ T cells from peripheral blood mononuclear cells, taken after pregnancy. The source of these receptors is a female donor with multiple sclerosis, enrolled in a pregnancy study.

The chain recombines TRBV6-1 with TRBJ2-7; 7 nucleotides match TRBD1. Germline V gene data show CDR1 as MNHNS and CDR2 as SASEGT. The CDR3 spans 16 residues. V gave up 4 bases and J gave up 3 bases; unmatched junction bases: 12. The chain's CDR3 is CASSVADTGASYEQYF. CDR3 nucleotides: TGTGCCAGCAGTGTGGCGGACACAGGGGCAAGCTACGAGCAGTACTTC.

This chain uses TRBV19 with TRBJ1-6, with 7 bases matching TRBD1. The CDR3 spans 14 residues. Germline CDR1 is LNHDA and CDR2 is SQIVND (reference sequence). J was trimmed by 3 bases and V by 9 bases; bases with no gene match: 5. CDR3 coding DNA: TGTGCCAGCCGACAGGGAATCTATAATTCACCCCTCCACTTT. Its translation is CASRQGIYNSPLHF.

The genes are TRBV6-6 and TRBJ2-3; 7 nucleotides line up with TRBD1. The CDR3 runs 16 residues. V dropped 6 bases and J dropped 2; count of bases not matched to a gene: 11. From germline, CDR1 is MNHNY and CDR2 SVGAGI (reference sequence). The chain's CDR3 is CASRRTPGQDTDTQYF. The CDR3 DNA reads TGTGCCAGCAGACGTACTCCTGGACAGGACACAGATACGCAGTATTTT.

The chain recombines TRBV4-2 with TRBJ1-2, with 8 positions matching TRBD1. Germline V CDR1 and CDR2: LGHNA, YNFKEQ. V lost 3 bases to trimming and J lost 10 bases; unmatched junction nucleotides: 7. This CDR3 spans 13 amino acids. CDR3 bases: TGTGCCAGCAGCCACTTATCGACAGGGGACTACACCTTC. This sequence encodes CASSHLSTGDYTF.

The V gene is TRBV11-2, the J gene TRBJ1-3; 9 bases are shared with TRBD1. The J segment lost 3 bases and the V segment lost 2 bases, leaving 8 bases of the junction unmatched. Germline lookup yields CDR1 SGHAT and CDR2 FQNNGV. The CDR3 runs to 17 residues. The CDR3 bases are TGTGCCAGCAGCTTACCCCGACAGGGGGTTTTTGGAAACACCATATATTTT. It yields the protein CASSLPRQGVFGNTIYF.

V and J are TRBV6-5 and TRBJ1-2, with D hard to call. Trimming stripped 5 bases from V and 4 bases from J, with 14 bases between. The CDR3 runs to 14 residues. CDR1 and CDR2 from the germline V gene are MNHEY and SVGAGI. DNA for the CDR3: TGTGCCAGCAGTGTCAAGGGAGCAAGCTATGGCTACACCTTC. This translates into CASSVKGASYGYTF.

This clone appeared once. CDR3 coding DNA: TGCGCCAGCAGCCCCTCCGCTTCCACTTATAGCGGGAGAGCGAATGAGCAGTTCTTC. It encodes CASSPSASTYSGRANEQFF. This chain uses TRBV4-1 with TRBJ2-1; 9 nucleotides match TRBD2. The V gene's germline CDR1 is MGHRA and CDR2 YSYEKL. The CDR3 is 19 residues long. Germline trimming cut 4 bases from V and 7 bases from J; bases unmatched to any gene: 20.

This clone has only one observation. The chain has TRBV6-5 and TRBJ2-1; the D gene is possibly TRBD2 (6 bases). Germline CDR1 and CDR2: MNHEY and SVGAGI. The ends were cut back, 5 bases at V and 9 bases at J, with 11 bases in the middle. There are 12 residues in the CDR3. As DNA, the CDR3 is TGTGCCAGCAGTACCCCCGGGGGTGAGCAGTTCTTC. Protein: CASSTPGGEQFF.

The rearrangement uses TRBV5-1 and TRBJ1-3, with a possible D match to TRBD1 (6 bases). CDR1 and CDR2 from the germline V gene are SGHRS and YFSETQ. This CDR3 region has 15 residues. V lost 1 base to trimming and J lost 4 bases, with 12 bases between them. The CDR3 DNA follows: TGCGCCAGCAGCTTGCAGGCAGGGGCCGGAAACACCATATATTTT. This translates into CASSLQAGAGNTIYF.

This chain joins TRBV11-2 and TRBJ1-6, with D hard to call. The germline CDR1 and CDR2 sequences are SGHAT and FQNNGV. There are 15 residues in the CDR3. V lost 1 base to trimming and J lost 9 bases, with 13 bases between them. The CDR3 is CASSLAATPSSPLHF. CDR3 in DNA: TGTGCCAGCAGCTTAGCGGCGACACCGAGTTCACCCCTCCACTTT.